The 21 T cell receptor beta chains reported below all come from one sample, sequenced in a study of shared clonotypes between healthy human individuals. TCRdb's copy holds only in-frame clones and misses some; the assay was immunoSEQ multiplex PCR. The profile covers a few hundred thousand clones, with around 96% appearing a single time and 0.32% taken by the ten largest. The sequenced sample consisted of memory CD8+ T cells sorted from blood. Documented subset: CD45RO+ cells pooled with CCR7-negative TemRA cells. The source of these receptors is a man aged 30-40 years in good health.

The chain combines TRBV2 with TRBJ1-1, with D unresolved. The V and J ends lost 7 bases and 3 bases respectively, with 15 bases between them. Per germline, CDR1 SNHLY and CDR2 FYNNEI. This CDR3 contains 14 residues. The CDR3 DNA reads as TGTGCCAGCATCGCGAACACCTGGGACACTGAAGCTTTCTTT. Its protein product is CASIANTWDTEAFF.

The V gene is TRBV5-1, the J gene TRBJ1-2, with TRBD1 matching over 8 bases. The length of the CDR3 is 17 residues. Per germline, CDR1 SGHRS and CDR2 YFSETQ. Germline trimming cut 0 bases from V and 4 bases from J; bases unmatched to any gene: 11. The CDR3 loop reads CASSLVPGGASGYGYTF. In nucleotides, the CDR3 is TGCGCCAGCAGCTTGGTTCCAGGGGGCGCTTCCGGCTATGGCTACACCTTC.

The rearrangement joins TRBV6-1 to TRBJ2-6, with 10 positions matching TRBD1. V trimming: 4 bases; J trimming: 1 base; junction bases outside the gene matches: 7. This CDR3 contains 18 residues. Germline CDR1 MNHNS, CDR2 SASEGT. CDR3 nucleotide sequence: TGTGCCAGCAGTGGGACGAGGGACAGGGGTTCTGGGGCCAACGTCCTGACTTTC. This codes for CASSGTRDRGSGANVLTF.

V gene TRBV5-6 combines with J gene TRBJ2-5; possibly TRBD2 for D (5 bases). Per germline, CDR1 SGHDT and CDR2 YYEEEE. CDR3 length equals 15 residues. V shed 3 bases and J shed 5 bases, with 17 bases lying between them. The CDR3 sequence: CASSSGITELETQYF. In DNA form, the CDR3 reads TGTGCCAGCAGCTCGGGGATTACCGAACTTGAGACCCAGTACTTC. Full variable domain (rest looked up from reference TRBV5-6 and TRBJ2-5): DAGVTQSPTHLIKTRGQQVTLRCSPKSGHDTVSWYQQALGQGPQFIFQYYEEEERQRGNFPDRFSGHQFPNYSSELNVNALLLGDSALYLCASSSGITELETQYFGPGTRLLVL.

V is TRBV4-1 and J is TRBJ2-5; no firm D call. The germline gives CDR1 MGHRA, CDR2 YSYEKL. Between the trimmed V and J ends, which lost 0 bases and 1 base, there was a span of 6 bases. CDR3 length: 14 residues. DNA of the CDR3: TGCGCCAGCAGCCAAGATCCAGTCCAAGAGACCCAGTACTTC. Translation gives CASSQDPVQETQYF.

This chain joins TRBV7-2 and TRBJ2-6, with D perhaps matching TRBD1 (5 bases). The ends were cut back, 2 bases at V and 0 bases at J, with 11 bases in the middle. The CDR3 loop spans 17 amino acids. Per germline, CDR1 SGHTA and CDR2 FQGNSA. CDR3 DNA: TGTGCCAGCAGCTTACAGGGCATGAGCTCTGGGGCCAACGTCCTGACTTTC. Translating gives CASSLQGMSSGANVLTF.

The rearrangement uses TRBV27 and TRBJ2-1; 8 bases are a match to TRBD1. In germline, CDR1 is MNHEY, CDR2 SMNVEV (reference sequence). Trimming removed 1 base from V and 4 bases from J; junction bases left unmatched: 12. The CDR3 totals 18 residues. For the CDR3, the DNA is TGTGCCAGCAGTTTATGGGGGGACAGGACCCCTACTTACAATGAGCAGTTCTTC. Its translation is CASSLWGDRTPTYNEQFF.

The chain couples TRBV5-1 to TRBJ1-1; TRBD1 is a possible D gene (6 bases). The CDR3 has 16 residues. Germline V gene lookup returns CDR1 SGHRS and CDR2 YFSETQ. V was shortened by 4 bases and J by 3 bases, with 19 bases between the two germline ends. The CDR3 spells CASSVLHREGYTEAFF. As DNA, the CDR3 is TGCGCCAGCAGCGTACTACACAGGGAAGGTTACACTGAAGCTTTCTTT.

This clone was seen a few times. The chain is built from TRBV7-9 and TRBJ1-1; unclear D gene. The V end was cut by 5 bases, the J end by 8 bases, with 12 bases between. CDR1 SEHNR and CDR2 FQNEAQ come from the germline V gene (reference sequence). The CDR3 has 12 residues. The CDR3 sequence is CASSPEVVEAFF. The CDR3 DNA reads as TGTGCCAGCAGCCCGGAGGTGGTAGAAGCTTTCTTT.

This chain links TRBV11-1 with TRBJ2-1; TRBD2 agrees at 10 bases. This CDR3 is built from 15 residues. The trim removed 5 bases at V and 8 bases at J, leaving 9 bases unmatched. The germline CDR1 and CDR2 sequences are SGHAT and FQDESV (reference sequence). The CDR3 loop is CASSLSSGSRDEQFF. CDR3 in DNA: TGTGCCAGCAGCCTCTCTAGCGGGAGTAGGGATGAGCAGTTCTTC.

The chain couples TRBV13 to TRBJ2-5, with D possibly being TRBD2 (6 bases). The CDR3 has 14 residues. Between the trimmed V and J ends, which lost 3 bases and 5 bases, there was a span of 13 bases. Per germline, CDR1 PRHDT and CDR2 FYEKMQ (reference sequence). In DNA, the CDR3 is TGTGCCAGCAGCTTCGTGGGAGGCTCGGAGACCCAGTACTTC. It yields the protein CASSFVGGSETQYF.

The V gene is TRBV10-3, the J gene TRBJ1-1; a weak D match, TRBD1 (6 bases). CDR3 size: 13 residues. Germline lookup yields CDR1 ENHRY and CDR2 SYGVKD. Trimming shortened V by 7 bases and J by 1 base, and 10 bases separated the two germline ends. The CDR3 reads CAINIGGNTEAFF. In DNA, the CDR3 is TGTGCCATCAACATAGGGGGGAACACTGAAGCTTTCTTT.

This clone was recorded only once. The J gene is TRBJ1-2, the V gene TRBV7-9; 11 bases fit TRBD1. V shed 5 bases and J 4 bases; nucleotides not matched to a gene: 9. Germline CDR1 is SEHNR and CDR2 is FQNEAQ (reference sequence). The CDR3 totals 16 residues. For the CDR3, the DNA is TGTGCCAGCAGCCCGTCCCGGGACAGGGGGATCTATGGCTACACCTTC. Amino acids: CASSPSRDRGIYGYTF.

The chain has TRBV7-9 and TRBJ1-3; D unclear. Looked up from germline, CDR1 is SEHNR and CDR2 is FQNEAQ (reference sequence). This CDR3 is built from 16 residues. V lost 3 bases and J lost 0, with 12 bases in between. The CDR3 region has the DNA TGTGCCAGCAGCTTTATAAGGGAAATCTCTGGAAACACCATATATTTT. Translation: CASSFIREISGNTIYF. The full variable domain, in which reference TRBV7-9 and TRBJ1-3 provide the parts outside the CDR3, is DTGVSQNPRHKITKRGQNVTFRCDPISEHNRLYWYRQTLGQGPEFLTYFQNEAQLEKSRLLSDRFSAERPKGSFSTLEIQRTEQGDSAMYLCASSFIREISGNTIYFGEGSWLTVV.

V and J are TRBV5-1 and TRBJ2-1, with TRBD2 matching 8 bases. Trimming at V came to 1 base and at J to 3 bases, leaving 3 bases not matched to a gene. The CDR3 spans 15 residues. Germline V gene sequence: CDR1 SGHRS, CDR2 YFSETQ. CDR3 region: CASSLKLAVYNEQFF. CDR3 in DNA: TGCGCCAGCAGCTTGAAACTAGCGGTCTACAATGAGCAGTTCTTC.

The CDR3 sequence is CASSRTGTSGRINEQFF. CDR3 bases: TGTGCCAGCAGTAGAACAGGGACTAGCGGGAGGATAAATGAGCAGTTCTTC. The gene calls are TRBV27 and TRBJ2-1; 15 bases are a match to TRBD2. The CDR3 is 17 residues long. The trim removed 5 bases at V and 7 bases at J, leaving 9 bases unmatched. The germline CDR1 and CDR2 sequences are MNHEY and SMNVEV (reference sequence).

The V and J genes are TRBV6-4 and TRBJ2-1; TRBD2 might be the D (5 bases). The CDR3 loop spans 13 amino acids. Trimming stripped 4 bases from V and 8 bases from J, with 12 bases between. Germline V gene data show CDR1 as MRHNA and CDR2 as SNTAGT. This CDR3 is CASSAELGYEQFF. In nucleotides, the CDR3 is TGTGCCAGCAGTGCGGAACTAGGCTATGAGCAGTTCTTC.

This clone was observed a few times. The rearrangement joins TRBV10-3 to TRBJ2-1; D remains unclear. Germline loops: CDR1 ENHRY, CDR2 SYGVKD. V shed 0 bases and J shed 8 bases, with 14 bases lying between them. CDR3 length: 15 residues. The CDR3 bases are TGTGCCATCAGTGAGTCCTTGCAAAGAGGCGATGAGCAGTTCTTC. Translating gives CAISESLQRGDEQFF.

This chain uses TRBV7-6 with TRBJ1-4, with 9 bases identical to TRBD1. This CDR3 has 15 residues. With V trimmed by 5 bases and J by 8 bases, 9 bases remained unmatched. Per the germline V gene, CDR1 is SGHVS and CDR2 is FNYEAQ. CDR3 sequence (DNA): TGTGCCAGCAGCGCAAGGACAGGGGATGAGGAAAAACTGTTTTTT. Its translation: CASSARTGDEEKLFF.

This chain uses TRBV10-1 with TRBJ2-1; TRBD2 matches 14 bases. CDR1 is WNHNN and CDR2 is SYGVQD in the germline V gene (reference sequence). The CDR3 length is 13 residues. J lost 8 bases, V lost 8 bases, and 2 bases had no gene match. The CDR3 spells CASGTSGRDEQFF. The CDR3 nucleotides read TGCGCCAGCGGGACTAGCGGGAGAGATGAGCAGTTCTTC.

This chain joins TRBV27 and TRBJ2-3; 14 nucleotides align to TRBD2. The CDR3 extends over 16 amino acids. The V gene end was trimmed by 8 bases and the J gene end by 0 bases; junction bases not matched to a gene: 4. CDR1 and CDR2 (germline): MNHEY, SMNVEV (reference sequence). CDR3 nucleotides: TGTGCCAGCGGGACTAGCGGGAGACTTAGCACAGATACGCAGTATTTT. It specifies CASGTSGRLSTDTQYF.